This passage covers 32 T cell receptor beta chains from one sample sequenced in a study of blood T cell repertoires in COVID-19. Measured with immunoSEQ multiplex PCR; TCRdb has only the in-frame clones, and not every one. The sample holds approximately 200,000 clones, about 83% seen once. The specimen sequenced was peripheral blood. The receptors stem from a man between 60 and 70 years old who had recovered from COVID-19.

The V call is TRBV18, the J call TRBJ1-1, with 7 bases identical to TRBD1. The CDR3 sequence is 15 residues long. The germline V gene has CDR1 KGHSH and CDR2 LQKENI. The trim removed 6 bases at V and 0 bases at J, leaving 7 bases unmatched. CDR3 in DNA: TGTGCCAGCTCGAAGGGGGCCTCCTTGAACACTGAAGCTTTCTTT. It codes for CASSKGASLNTEAFF.

The chain has TRBV7-9 and TRBJ2-2; TRBD1 matches 9 bases. The CDR3 totals 19 residues. V was clipped by 1 base and J by 4 bases; unmatched bases: 13. Germline CDR1 reads SEHNR; CDR2 reads FQNEAQ (reference sequence). CDR3 protein: CASSLGSGTGMLSTGELFF. The CDR3 bases are TGTGCCAGCAGCTTAGGTTCCGGGACAGGGATGTTGAGCACCGGGGAGCTGTTTTTT.

This chain uses TRBV6-5 with TRBJ2-1, with D possibly being TRBD2 (5 bases). Looked up from germline, CDR1 is MNHEY and CDR2 is SVGAGI. V was shortened by 6 bases and J by 0 bases, with 6 bases between the two germline ends. The CDR3 runs 13 residues. The CDR3 here is CASSRDSYNEQFF. The CDR3 DNA follows: TGTGCCAGCAGCCGGGACTCCTACAATGAGCAGTTCTTC.

Points on this clone: Other nucleotide sequences in the sample specify the same CDR3. In DNA form, the CDR3 reads TGTGCCAGCAGCCTCAACTACGAGCAGTACTTC. Protein product: CASSLNYEQYF. V is TRBV3-1 (or the pseudogene TRBV3-2) and J is TRBJ2-7; no clear D. The germline CDR1 and CDR2 sequences are LGHDT and YNNKEL (reference sequence). The ends were cut back, 4 bases at V and 3 bases at J, with 4 bases in the middle. CDR3 size: 11 residues.

This chain joins TRBV19 and TRBJ2-3, with 7 positions matching TRBD1. Germline V CDR1 and CDR2: LNHDA, SQIVND (reference sequence). Trimming cost V 6 bases and J 0 bases; bases outside gene matches: 15. This CDR3 comprises 18 residues. CDR3: CASRSTWTGRTSTDTQYF. CDR3 coding DNA: TGTGCCAGTAGGTCAACTTGGACAGGCAGAACCAGCACAGATACGCAGTATTTT.

The rearrangement links TRBV30 to TRBJ2-3, with D unclear. Trimming removed 0 bases from V and 4 bases from J, with 5 bases in between. The CDR3 is made up of 12 amino acids. Germline V lookup: CDR1 GTSNPN, CDR2 SVGIG (reference sequence). CDR3 residues: CAWSVGADTQYF. For the CDR3, the DNA is TGTGCCTGGAGTGTCGGTGCAGATACGCAGTATTTT.

The V and J genes are TRBV10-3 and TRBJ2-3, with a tentative D call TRBD2 (6 bases). The CDR3 is 13 amino acids. Germline V gene data show CDR1 as ENHRY and CDR2 as SYGVKD. V lost 1 base and J lost 9, with 11 bases in between. In nucleotides, the CDR3 is TGTGCCATCAGTGAGTTTGGGGGAGGCACGCAGTATTTT. This encodes CAISEFGGGTQYF.

This clone was observed a handful of times. The V call is TRBV12-3 or TRBV12-4, the J call TRBJ2-7; 10 bases agree with TRBD1. This CDR3 comprises 13 residues. The junction had 6 bases not matched to a gene; V was cut back by 6 bases and J by 7 bases. Here the CDR3 DNA reads TGTGCCAGCAGGCGACAGGGGGCAGGAGAGCAGTACTTC. Its translation: CASRRQGAGEQYF.

The chain combines TRBV19 with TRBJ1-1; 7 positions agree with TRBD1. The ends lost 3 bases at V and 5 bases at J; junction bases unmatched: 6. From germline, CDR1 is LNHDA and CDR2 SQIVND (reference sequence). This CDR3 contains 14 residues. The CDR3 is CASSMRGRLTEAFF. CDR3 nucleotides: TGTGCCAGTAGTATGAGGGGGCGACTAACTGAAGCTTTCTTT.

The rearrangement joins TRBV6-5 to TRBJ2-5; TRBD1 matches 11 bases. Trimming took 7 bases from V and 2 from J; bases not matched to a gene: 6. The CDR3 length is 15 residues. Germline lookup yields CDR1 MNHEY and CDR2 SVGAGI. DNA of the CDR3: TGTGCCAGCATGTTGGGACAGGGGGTTCAAGAGACCCAGTACTTC. Its translation is CASMLGQGVQETQYF.

The chain is built from TRBV7-9 and TRBJ1-5; TRBD1 matches 9 bases. The CDR3 has 14 residues. CDR1 and CDR2 from the germline V gene are SEHNR and FQNEAQ (reference sequence). Losses at the gene ends were 5 bases for V and 5 bases for J; bases not matched to a gene: 4. Here the CDR3 reads CASSPGTGHQPQHF. CDR3 coding DNA: TGTGCCAGCAGCCCTGGGACAGGGCATCAGCCCCAGCATTTT.

The V call is TRBV28, the J call TRBJ2-7; the D is unclear. There are 11 residues in the CDR3. Trimming took off 5 bases at V and 2 bases at J, with 4 bases between the two ends. Germline CDR1 is MDHEN and CDR2 is SYDVKM. CDR3 nucleotide sequence: TGTGCCAGCAGTCTCGCCTACGAGCAGTACTTC. It is translated as CASSLAYEQYF.

This chain uses TRBV9 with TRBJ1-6; 8 bases map to TRBD1. Germline CDR1 is SGDLS and CDR2 is YYNGEE. The V segment lost 5 bases and the J segment 7 bases; nucleotides outside the gene matches: 5. The CDR3 has 14 residues. This CDR3 reads CASSTGGRNSPLHF. The CDR3 DNA is TGTGCCAGCAGTACAGGGGGAAGGAATTCACCCCTCCACTTT.

At least ten counts were recorded for this clone. V is TRBV21-1 and J is TRBJ2-7; no DNA check was done on the table's D call, TRBD1. TRBV21-1 represents a pseudogene. The CDR3 covers 13 residues. The CDR3 protein is CASSRPGQGFQYF. Written as DNA, the CDR3 is TGTGCCAGCAGCCGACCGGGACAGGGGTTTCAGTACTTC.

This clone has more than one count but fewer than ten. The chain recombines TRBV4-2 with TRBJ1-1, with TRBD1 as a possible D gene (6 bases). V gave up 4 bases and J gave up 7 bases, with 16 bases separating them. This CDR3 is 14 amino acids long. From germline, CDR1 is LGHNA and CDR2 YNFKEQ. The CDR3 protein is CASSRPDREIEAFF. The CDR3 DNA reads TGTGCCAGCAGCCGACCGGACAGAGAAATTGAAGCTTTCTTT.

This chain links TRBV5-1 with TRBJ2-1; TRBD2 is a possible D gene (5 bases). The CDR3 extends over 13 amino acids. V was shortened by 1 base and J by 7 bases, with 9 bases between the two germline ends. Per the germline V gene, CDR1 is SGHRS and CDR2 is YFSETQ. The CDR3 DNA reads TGCGCCAGCAGCTTGACTAGTGGGAATGAGCAGTTCTTC. This codes for CASSLTSGNEQFF.

J is TRBJ1-1 and V is TRBV12-3 or TRBV12-4, with D unresolved. This CDR3 has 13 residues. Trimming cost V 5 bases and J 0 bases, with 7 bases left between them. This chain's CDR3 is CASSPNVNTEAFF. The DNA for the CDR3 is TGTGCCAGCAGTCCTAATGTGAACACTGAAGCTTTCTTT.

The J gene is TRBJ1-2, the V gene TRBV4-2; D ambiguous. CDR1 is LGHNA, CDR2 YNFKEQ, per germline. Trimming took off 0 bases at V and 8 bases at J, with 13 bases between the two ends. The CDR3 length is 14 residues. The CDR3 is CASSQDPGVAGYTF. CDR3 DNA sequence: TGTGCCAGCAGCCAAGATCCCGGGGTGGCAGGCTACACCTTC.

The chain links TRBV28 to TRBJ2-7, with D possibly matching TRBD2 (5 bases). V was trimmed by 3 bases and J by 7 bases, leaving 16 bases between them. Germline values: CDR1 MDHEN, CDR2 SYDVKM. This CDR3 is 14 amino acids long. CDR3 loop: CASSFPQGPGEQYF. The CDR3 region has the DNA TGTGCCAGCAGTTTTCCCCAAGGTCCGGGAGAGCAGTACTTC. Full variable domain (missing parts from reference TRBV28 and TRBJ2-7): DVKVTQSSRYLVKRTGEKVFLECVQDMDHENMFWYRQDPGLGLRLIYFSYDVKMKEKGDIPEGYSVSREKKERFSLILESASTNQTSMYLCASSFPQGPGEQYFGPGTRLTVT.

The rearrangement joins TRBV7-9 to TRBJ1-4; no definite D call. There are 13 residues in the CDR3. The germline V gene has CDR1 SEHNR and CDR2 FQNEAQ (reference sequence). V was pared by 7 bases and J by 8 bases, with 14 bases between. CDR3 region: CASNLEGPEKLFF. CDR3 coding DNA: TGTGCCAGCAACCTCGAGGGTCCGGAAAAACTGTTTTTT.

The rearrangement joins TRBV10-3 to TRBJ1-5, with 8 nucleotides matching TRBD1. Germline CDR1 is ENHRY and CDR2 is SYGVKD. The length of the CDR3 is 15 residues. V trimming: 0 bases; J trimming: 6 bases; junction bases outside the gene matches: 4. The CDR3 here is CAISESSQGGQPQHF. In DNA form, the CDR3 reads TGTGCCATCAGTGAGTCTTCACAGGGGGGTCAGCCCCAGCATTTT.

This sequence joins TRBV28 and TRBJ1-5; 10 bases are a match to TRBD1. Trimming cost V 6 bases and J 8 bases; bases outside gene matches: 16. Germline V gives CDR1 MDHEN, CDR2 SYDVKM. The CDR3 extends over 17 amino acids. CDR3 amino acids: CASSRQGASDERKPQHF. For the CDR3, the DNA is TGTGCCAGCAGCCGACAGGGGGCCTCTGATGAAAGGAAGCCCCAGCATTTT.

The chain uses TRBV3-1 (or the pseudogene TRBV3-2) and TRBJ1-2, with TRBD1 as a possible D gene (5 bases). With 3 bases removed from V and 12 bases from J, the gap between germline ends came to 14 bases. Germline lookup yields CDR1 LGHDT and CDR2 YNNKEL (reference sequence). This CDR3 region has 12 residues. The CDR3 region is CASSQGGVLHTF. The CDR3 coding sequence is TGTGCCAGCAGCCAGGGAGGGGTCCTACACACCTTC.

The chain uses TRBV9 and TRBJ2-2; 10 bases are a match to TRBD1. With 0 bases clipped from V and 3 bases from J, the junction kept 2 bases outside the gene matches. CDR3 length equals 16 residues. Germline V CDR1 and CDR2: SGDLS, YYNGEE. The CDR3 sequence is CASSVVGTGDTGELFF. CDR3 DNA sequence: TGTGCCAGCAGCGTAGTGGGGACAGGGGACACCGGGGAGCTGTTTTTT.

In nucleotides, the CDR3 is TGTGCCAGCAGCGTAGCAGGAGGTTGGGCAACTAATGAAAAACTGTTTTTT. It yields the protein CASSVAGGWATNEKLFF. The chain couples TRBV9 to TRBJ1-4; D gene ambiguous. There are 17 residues in the CDR3. Germline V gene sequence: CDR1 SGDLS, CDR2 YYNGEE. The V end was cut by 0 bases, the J end by 0 bases, with 12 bases between.

The rearrangement joins TRBV29-1 to TRBJ1-2, with D uncertain. Germline loops: CDR1 SQVTM, CDR2 ANQGSEA. The ends were cut back, 7 bases at V and 0 bases at J, with 12 bases in the middle. The length of the CDR3 is 13 residues. This CDR3 is CSAQEGANYGYTF. CDR3 nucleotides: TGCAGCGCCCAAGAGGGCGCTAACTATGGCTACACCTTC.

The chain is built from TRBV30 and TRBJ2-7; 8 bases are shared with TRBD2. V lost 0 bases to trimming and J lost 6 bases; unmatched junction nucleotides: 7. The CDR3 loop spans 14 amino acids. Germline CDR1 is GTSNPN and CDR2 is SVGIG (reference sequence). The chain's CDR3 is CAWSVQAGAGEQYF. For the CDR3, the DNA is TGTGCCTGGAGTGTACAAGCGGGAGCAGGCGAGCAGTACTTC.

The chain carries TRBV27 and TRBJ2-3; TRBD2 agrees at 12 bases. Trimming at V came to 5 bases and at J to 5 bases, leaving 17 bases not matched to a gene. The CDR3 extends over 19 amino acids. CDR1 and CDR2 from the germline V gene are MNHEY and SMNVEV (reference sequence). The CDR3 loop reads CASSLWGTSGLGVRDTQYF. The CDR3 coding sequence is TGTGCCAGCAGTCTATGGGGGACTAGCGGGTTAGGGGTCCGAGATACGCAGTATTTT.

V and J are TRBV19 and TRBJ2-3; 11 bases are shared with TRBD2. V lost 6 bases and J lost 1; bases outside the gene matches: 12. CDR1 is LNHDA, CDR2 SQIVND, per germline (reference sequence). There are 18 residues in the CDR3. CDR3 protein: CASRASGGSGVRTDTQYF. The CDR3 DNA follows: TGTGCCAGTAGGGCTAGCGGGGGGTCCGGGGTTCGCACAGATACGCAGTATTTT.

The CDR3 nucleotides read TGTGCCAGCAGTTCCGGGACAGGGGCCTACGAGCAGTACTTC. It specifies CASSSGTGAYEQYF. The rearrangement uses TRBV7-2 and TRBJ2-7; TRBD1 agrees at 10 bases. CDR3 length: 14 residues. Unmatched junction bases numbered 4, after V lost 6 bases and J lost 2 bases. Germline CDR1 SGHTA, CDR2 FQGNSA.

The V call is TRBV30, the J call TRBJ1-6; D perhaps matches TRBD1 (5 bases). Deletions cut 4 bases from V and 8 bases from J, with 12 bases between. Germline lookup yields CDR1 GTSNPN and CDR2 SVGIG (reference sequence). The CDR3 is made up of 13 amino acids. CDR3 region: CAWTNRPDSPLHF. The CDR3 DNA reads as TGTGCCTGGACCAACAGGCCAGATTCACCCCTCCACTTT. The full variable domain, with the rest looked up from reference TRBV30 and TRBJ1-6, is SQTIHQWPATLVQPVGSPLSLECTVEGTSNPNLYWYRQAAGRGLQLLFYSVGIGQISSEVPQNLSASRPQDRQFILSSKKLLLSDSGFYLCAWTNRPDSPLHFGNGTRLTVT.

The rearrangement links TRBV4-2 to TRBJ2-7; D is ambiguous. V gave up 0 bases and J gave up 3 bases, with 6 bases separating them. The CDR3 length is 13 residues. Germline V CDR1 and CDR2: LGHNA, YNFKEQ. The CDR3 loop reads CASSQDNGYEQYF. The DNA of the CDR3 is TGTGCCAGCAGCCAAGATAACGGCTACGAGCAGTACTTC.